Below are 21 T cell receptor beta chains sequenced from a single sample in a study of cytomegalovirus exposure and HLA in healthy donors. The PCR employed 60 Vbeta primers together with 13 Jbeta primers. The data were produced by immunoSEQ multiplex PCR, yet TCRdb's version contains in-frame clones alone and is incomplete. The sample holds over 75,000 clones; roughly 81% are singletons and the top ten take roughly 5.3%. The sequencing sample was made of PBMCs. These TCRs come from a woman between 18 and 30 years old in good health and CMV-seropositive.

The rearrangement joins TRBV12-1 to TRBJ1-5. TRBV12-1 is a documented pseudogene. This CDR3 has 13 residues. CDR3 coding DNA: TGTGCCAGCAGCTGCACCTATCTACAGCCCCAGCATTTT. It specifies CASSCTYLQPQHF.

This clone was detected only once. This rearrangement joins TRBV25-1 to TRBJ2-3; D is perhaps TRBD2 (5 bases). V shed 6 bases and J shed 4 bases, with 17 bases lying between them. This CDR3 region has 15 residues. The germline V gene encodes CDR1 MGHDK and CDR2 SYGVNS. The CDR3 region has the DNA TGTGCCAGCAGCCTCCTCCGAGGGTTCGCAGATACGCAGTATTTT. It yields the protein CASSLLRGFADTQYF.

V gene TRBV27 combines with J gene TRBJ2-1, with TRBD2 as a possible D gene (5 bases). This CDR3 contains 15 residues. Germline CDR1 MNHEY, CDR2 SMNVEV (reference sequence). V was shortened by 0 bases and J by 0 bases, with 6 bases between the two germline ends. CDR3 region: CASSLSGSSYNEQFF. The CDR3 DNA follows: TGTGCCAGCAGTTTATCGGGGAGCTCCTACAATGAGCAGTTCTTC.

This clone was observed a few times. This rearrangement joins TRBV5-1 to TRBJ1-1, with 9 positions matching TRBD1. Germline trimming cut 4 bases from V and 10 bases from J; bases unmatched to any gene: 8. This CDR3 spans 13 amino acids. Germline V gives CDR1 SGHRS, CDR2 YFSETQ. The CDR3 nucleotides are TGCGCCAGCAGCGGACCGGGACAGGGCTCAGCTTTCTTT. It is translated as CASSGPGQGSAFF.

This chain links TRBV5-1 with TRBJ1-5; TRBD1 matches at 7 bases. V shed 4 bases, J shed 4 bases, and the junction held 8 bases outside the gene matches. Germline V gives CDR1 SGHRS, CDR2 YFSETQ. The CDR3 contains 15 residues. The CDR3 nucleotides read TGCGCCAGCAGCCCGGGACAGACTTTAAATCAGCCCCAGCATTTT. It is translated as CASSPGQTLNQPQHF.

This chain joins TRBV10-3 and TRBJ1-1, with unresolved D. The V gene lost 7 bases and the J gene lost 8 bases, with 29 bases spanning the gap. The CDR3 is 17 amino acids. CDR1 and CDR2 from the germline V gene are ENHRY and SYGVKD. In DNA, the CDR3 is TGTGCCATCACCGACCCTCGGCACCTGGGCGCTCCGGCGGAAGCTTTCTTT. Translation gives CAITDPRHLGAPAEAFF.

The CDR3 coding sequence is TGTGCCATCAGTGAGTCGGACCAGGGGAATTCACCCCTCCACTTT. This encodes CAISESDQGNSPLHF. The chain links TRBV10-3 to TRBJ1-6; D perhaps matches TRBD1 (6 bases). Deletions cut 0 bases from V and 7 bases from J, with 10 bases between. Looked up from germline, CDR1 is ENHRY and CDR2 is SYGVKD. The CDR3 is made up of 15 amino acids.

The gene calls are TRBV9 and TRBJ2-7; possible D gene TRBD2, 5 bases. This CDR3 region has 14 residues. The V gene lost 0 bases and the J gene lost 6 bases, with 13 bases spanning the gap. Germline CDR1 SGDLS, CDR2 YYNGEE. CDR3: CASSVASGPSEQYF. CDR3 coding DNA: TGTGCCAGCAGCGTAGCAAGCGGCCCCAGCGAGCAGTACTTC.

The chain is built from TRBV6-4 and TRBJ2-1; 8 positions agree with TRBD1. The CDR3 consists of 15 residues. The V gene's germline CDR1 is MRHNA and CDR2 SNTAGT. V gave up 5 bases and J gave up 5 bases; unmatched junction bases: 8. This CDR3 is CASSTDRGGNNEQFF. The CDR3 bases are TGTGCCAGCAGTACAGACAGGGGAGGCAACAATGAGCAGTTCTTC.

This clone came up a few times. The chain recombines TRBV13 with TRBJ1-1; tentatively, D is TRBD1 (5 bases). Germline loops: CDR1 PRHDT, CDR2 FYEKMQ (reference sequence). The CDR3 totals 12 residues. V dropped 6 bases and J dropped 6 bases, with 11 bases sitting between them. The CDR3 loop is CASSDQGSEAFF. CDR3 sequence (DNA): TGTGCCAGCAGTGATCAGGGCTCTGAAGCTTTCTTT.

The genes are TRBV27 and TRBJ1-1; D is undetermined. Trimming shortened V by 1 base and J by 0 bases, and 6 bases separated the two germline ends. CDR1 MNHEY and CDR2 SMNVEV come from the germline V gene (reference sequence). The length of the CDR3 is 14 residues. In DNA form, the CDR3 reads TGTGCCAGCAGTTTATACGGGATGAACACTGAAGCTTTCTTT. It specifies CASSLYGMNTEAFF.

DNA of the CDR3: TGTGCCAGAAGCCGGAGACAGGGGGCTTACAATGAGCAGTTCTTC. The encoded protein is CARSRRQGAYNEQFF. The genes are TRBV5-3 and TRBJ2-1; 10 bases are shared with TRBD1. TRBV5-3 is an ORF for which the function is uncertain. The CDR3 loop spans 15 amino acids. Losses at the gene ends were 4 bases for V and 4 bases for J; bases not matched to a gene: 5.

V gene TRBV27 combines with J gene TRBJ1-5, with no clear D. This CDR3 region has 15 residues. Germline V gene sequence: CDR1 MNHEY, CDR2 SMNVEV (reference sequence). The V and J ends lost 6 bases and 1 base respectively, with 13 bases between them. As DNA, the CDR3 is TGTGCCAGCAGATTTGAGGGCGCAAGCAATCAGCCCCAGCATTTT. As protein: CASRFEGASNQPQHF.

V is TRBV19 and J is TRBJ1-1; D is unclear. V shed 5 bases and J shed 3 bases, with 10 bases lying between them. Germline-derived CDR1 and CDR2 are LNHDA and SQIVND (reference sequence). The CDR3 covers 13 residues. Written as DNA, the CDR3 is TGTGCCAGTAGTCCTAGACTTTACACTGAAGCTTTCTTT. Protein: CASSPRLYTEAFF.

The chain has TRBV28 and TRBJ2-7; tentatively, D is TRBD1 (6 bases). CDR1 MDHEN and CDR2 SYDVKM come from the germline V gene. CDR3 size: 13 residues. Trimming shortened V by 5 bases and J by 2 bases, and 10 bases separated the two germline ends. CDR3 loop: CASSPGATYEQYF. The DNA of the CDR3 is TGTGCCAGCAGTCCAGGGGCCACCTACGAGCAGTACTTC.

This clone has just one count. The J gene is TRBJ1-6, the V gene TRBV5-1, with TRBD1 matching over 7 bases. This CDR3 spans 15 amino acids. The germline V gene has CDR1 SGHRS and CDR2 YFSETQ. Trimming at V came to 1 base and at J to 7 bases, leaving 5 bases not matched to a gene. The CDR3 region is CASSLFPGQNSPLHF. The DNA of the CDR3 is TGCGCCAGCAGCTTGTTTCCGGGACAGAATTCACCCCTCCACTTT.

J is TRBJ1-4 and V is TRBV14, with unresolved D. Germline values: CDR1 SGHDN, CDR2 FVKESK. The CDR3 contains 15 residues. The germline V and J ends were trimmed by 1 base and 8 bases, with 14 bases remaining between them. The CDR3 sequence: CASSQGSIGGEKLFF. The CDR3, as DNA: TGTGCCAGCAGCCAAGGATCTATCGGAGGCGAAAAACTGTTTTTT.

The chain is built from TRBV15 and TRBJ2-5; 8 bases are shared with TRBD1. The junction had 8 bases not matched to a gene; V was cut back by 10 bases and J by 1 base. In germline, CDR1 is LNHNV, CDR2 YYDKDF (reference sequence). The CDR3 is made up of 14 amino acids. The CDR3 nucleotides are TGTGCCAGCTCACAAGGGACAGGCCAAGAGACCCAGTACTTC. Protein sequence: CASSQGTGQETQYF.

The CDR3 sequence is CASSFMADYGYTF. CDR3 DNA: TGTGCCAGCAGCTTCATGGCAGATTATGGCTACACCTTC. This rearrangement joins TRBV5-4 to TRBJ1-2; D is ambiguous. This CDR3 contains 13 residues. V was shortened by 2 bases and J by 5 bases, with 10 bases between the two germline ends. Germline values: CDR1 SGHNT, CDR2 YYREEE (reference sequence).

This clone is a singleton in its sample. The chain links TRBV7-2 to TRBJ1-2; D is uncertain. Germline V CDR1 and CDR2: SGHTA, FQGNSA. Trimming left V 5 bases short and J 0 bases short, with 10 bases between. This CDR3 comprises 14 residues. DNA for the CDR3: TGTGCCAGCAGCCAACGACAAGCTAACTATGGCTACACCTTC. It specifies CASSQRQANYGYTF.

The genes are TRBV30 and TRBJ2-1; possible D gene TRBD2, 5 bases. V was cut by 4 bases and J by 5 bases, with 12 bases left in between. The CDR3 sequence is 13 residues long. Germline V gene sequence: CDR1 GTSNPN, CDR2 SVGIG (reference sequence). The CDR3 reads CAWNRGTDNEQFF. The CDR3 DNA reads as TGTGCCTGGAATCGGGGAACCGACAATGAGCAGTTCTTC.